The 16 T cell receptor beta chains below all came from one sample that was sequenced in a study of shared clonotypes between healthy human individuals. Method: immunoSEQ multiplex PCR; TCRdb's copy keeps in-frame clones and lacks some. The top ten hold more than 9.5% of the sample, which has about half a million clones, roughly 80% seen once. Sequenced input: PBMCs. Source of these receptors: a woman between 35 and 50 years old in good health. Some clones in this sample may be carry-over from other donors' samples.

The CDR3 DNA follows: TGTGCCAGCAGCCAACTGGACAGGACCGACTATGGCTACACCTTC. This translates into CASSQLDRTDYGYTF. The chain combines TRBV4-2 with TRBJ1-2, with TRBD1 matching over 7 bases. V dropped 2 bases and J dropped 3; count of bases not matched to a gene: 6. This CDR3 region has 15 residues. Germline V gene sequence: CDR1 LGHNA, CDR2 YNFKEQ.

V gene TRBV18 combines with J gene TRBJ1-2, with a weak D call TRBD1 (5 bases). The CDR3 is made up of 15 amino acids. V was shortened by 3 bases and J by 5 bases, with 16 bases between the two germline ends. Germline V lookup: CDR1 KGHSH, CDR2 LQKENI. The CDR3 protein is CASSPSREWGYGYTF. Written as DNA, the CDR3 is TGTGCCAGCTCACCGTCCCGGGAATGGGGGTATGGCTACACCTTC.

The chain recombines TRBV6-6 with TRBJ2-7; D is undetermined. Trimming left V 2 bases short and J 0 bases short, with 14 bases between. Per germline, CDR1 MNHNY and CDR2 SVGAGI (reference sequence). This CDR3 has 16 amino acids. CDR3 nucleotide sequence: TGTGCCAGCAGTTACGACACTGCGCGGATCTCCTACGAGCAGTACTTC. Translated: CASSYDTARISYEQYF.

This clone occurred once. A far larger clone is a single base away, which makes a read error likely. This chain joins TRBV4-2 and TRBJ2-2; possibly TRBD2 for D (5 bases). Germline CDR1 is LGHNA and CDR2 is YNFKEQ. CDR3 length: 18 residues. With 0 bases removed from V and 7 bases from J, the gap between germline ends came to 21 bases. CDR3 in amino acids: CASSQDWERTAGIGELFF. The CDR3 coding sequence is TGTGCCAGCAGCCAAGATTGGGAGCGGACGGCCGGGATCGGGGAGCTGTTTTTT.

This clone appeared a few times. This chain links TRBV10-3 with TRBJ2-1, with 11 bases aligning to TRBD2. The V and J ends lost 6 bases and 3 bases, in that order; junction bases with no gene match: 4. Germline CDR1 and CDR2: ENHRY and SYGVKD. The CDR3 covers 15 residues. The CDR3 region has the DNA TGTGCCATCAGGGATAGCGGGGGGGACTACAATGAGCAGTTCTTC. Amino acid sequence: CAIRDSGGDYNEQFF.

The chain uses TRBV9 and TRBJ2-5; maybe TRBD1 (5 bases). Looked up from germline, CDR1 is SGDLS and CDR2 is YYNGEE. Deletions cut 0 bases from V and 5 bases from J, with 17 bases between. The CDR3 is 16 amino acids. Here the CDR3 reads CASSVGSGSALETQYF. DNA for the CDR3: TGTGCCAGCAGCGTAGGGTCAGGGTCCGCGCTTGAGACCCAGTACTTC.

This clone was observed a handful of times. The CDR3 is CASSQGGGTIYF. CDR3 sequence (DNA): TGCGCCAGCAGCCAAGGAGGCGGCACCATATATTTT. This chain connects TRBV4-3 to TRBJ1-3; D gene ambiguous. Germline CDR1 is LGHNA and CDR2 is YSLEER. The CDR3 has 12 residues. Trimming pared 1 base from V and 9 bases from J, leaving 7 bases between.

To note about this clone: This likely traces to a read error, being one base from a far larger clone. This chain links TRBV27 with TRBJ1-2; the match to TRBD1 covers 8 bases. In germline, CDR1 is MNHEY, CDR2 SMNVEV (reference sequence). The CDR3 is 13 residues long. V was clipped by 6 bases and J by 7 bases; unmatched bases: 7. The CDR3 is CASRQGVVRGYTF. The CDR3 DNA is TGTGCCAGCAGACAGGGGGTCGTGCGTGGCTACACCTTC.

The rearrangement joins TRBV7-2 to TRBJ2-2, with 9 bases identical to TRBD2. This CDR3 has 16 residues. V lost 0 bases to trimming and J lost 1 base; unmatched junction nucleotides: 0. The germline V gene has CDR1 SGHTA and CDR2 FQGNSA. The CDR3 DNA reads as TGTGCCAGCAGCTTAGCTAGCGGGGGGAACACCGGGGAGCTGTTTTTT. Translation: CASSLASGGNTGELFF.

Regarding this clone: A read error is likely here: a far larger clone is one base away. The chain joins TRBV7-3 to TRBJ2-7, with D possibly TRBD2 on 5 matching bases. The CDR3 length is 13 residues. Germline CDR1 is SGHTA and CDR2 is FQGTGA. The V gene lost 5 bases and the J gene lost 2 bases, with 10 bases spanning the gap. The CDR3 DNA reads TGTGCCAGCAGCCACGGAGGCCCCTACGAGCAGTACTTC. This translates into CASSHGGPYEQYF.

This clone was found a few times. The chain recombines TRBV5-1 with TRBJ2-1; tentative D call: TRBD2 (6 bases). Trimming pared 0 bases from V and 0 bases from J, leaving 16 bases between. The germline gives CDR1 SGHRS, CDR2 YFSETQ. The CDR3 has 18 residues. The CDR3 spells CASSLAPPGAGSYNEQFF. In DNA, the CDR3 is TGCGCCAGCAGCTTGGCTCCCCCAGGAGCGGGCTCCTACAATGAGCAGTTCTTC.

The rearrangement links TRBV2 to TRBJ2-6; TRBD2 is a possible D gene (5 bases). Between the trimmed V and J ends, which lost 4 bases and 1 base, there was a span of 5 bases. Germline V CDR1 and CDR2: SNHLY, FYNNEI. This CDR3 spans 14 amino acids. CDR3 DNA: TGTGCCAGCAGTGGAGGGTCTGGGGCCAACGTCCTGACTTTC. As protein: CASSGGSGANVLTF.

Details on this clone: A far more abundant clone sits one base away, making this likely a read error. Distinct nucleotide sequences in the sample also encode this CDR3. CDR3 region: CASSGPLENSYEQYF. The CDR3 bases are TGTGCTAGCAGTGGCCCCCTGGAGAACTCCTACGAGCAGTACTTC. This chain links TRBV25-1 with TRBJ2-7; unclear D gene. The germline V gene has CDR1 MGHDK and CDR2 SYGVNS. There are 15 residues in the CDR3.

The rearrangement links TRBV5-1 to TRBJ2-5; TRBD2 aligns across 8 bases. Germline CDR1 and CDR2: SGHRS and YFSETQ. The CDR3 runs to 15 residues. Trimming at V came to 1 base and at J to 4 bases, leaving 6 bases not matched to a gene. CDR3 residues: CASSLQGSGAETQYF. The CDR3 DNA follows: TGCGCCAGCAGCTTGCAAGGTAGCGGGGCAGAGACCCAGTACTTC.

The rearrangement joins TRBV2 to TRBJ2-5; 10 nucleotides agree with TRBD2. V dropped 7 bases and J dropped 5; count of bases not matched to a gene: 7. Germline values: CDR1 SNHLY, CDR2 FYNNEI. The CDR3 totals 14 residues. In DNA form, the CDR3 reads TGTGCCAGCAATAACCTAGCGGGAGTTGAGACCCAGTACTTC. Its protein product is CASNNLAGVETQYF.

The rearrangement uses TRBV2 and TRBJ2-3, with 12 bases fitting TRBD2. The germline gives CDR1 SNHLY, CDR2 FYNNEI. The CDR3 totals 14 residues. Losses at the gene ends were 10 bases for V and 6 bases for J; bases not matched to a gene: 8. In DNA, the CDR3 is TGTGCCAACCATCTAGCGGGAGGGAGTGATACGCAGTATTTT. This gives the protein CANHLAGGSDTQYF.